This TCR beta chain was captured in a study of blood T cell repertoires in COVID-19. Study details: Acute and convalescent COVID-19 specimens originated in the United States, Italy and Spain. Nucleic acid was either cDNA or gDNA, and it came from T cells, B-cell-depleted T cells, or PBMCs.

Per the original methods: Amplification of reference gene primers was used by the study to estimate nucleated cell counts. Produced via immunoSEQ multiplex PCR; TCRdb's table is partial and in-frame only. Clone size and the V and J calls come from that table; the DNA yielded D and trimming. The table shows under 200,000 clones, with 80% to 90% occurring only once. Seattle cases were enrolled at active infection and followed longitudinally. This clone was recorded only once. This CDR3 region has 13 residues. Trimming left V 6 bases short and J 5 bases short, with 10 bases between. The germline V gene encodes CDR1 WNHNN and CDR2 SYGVQD (reference sequence).

This receptor was identified in a woman aged 55 to 70 with COVID-19, enrolled during active disease. V is TRBV10-1 and J is TRBJ1-4; tentatively, D is TRBD1 (6 bases). Material for sequencing was peripheral blood. The CDR3: CASSSRGNEKLFF. The CDR3 DNA reads TGCGCCAGCAGCAGCAGGGGAAATGAAAAACTGTTTTTT.